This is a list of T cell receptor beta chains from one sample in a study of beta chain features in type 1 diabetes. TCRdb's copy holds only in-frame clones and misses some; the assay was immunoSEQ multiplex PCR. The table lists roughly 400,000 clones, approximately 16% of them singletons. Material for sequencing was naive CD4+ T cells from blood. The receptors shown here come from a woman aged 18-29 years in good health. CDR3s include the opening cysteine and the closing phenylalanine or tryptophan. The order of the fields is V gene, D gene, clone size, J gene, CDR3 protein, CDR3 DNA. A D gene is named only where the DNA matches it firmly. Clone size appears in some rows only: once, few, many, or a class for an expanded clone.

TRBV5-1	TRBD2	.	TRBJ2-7	CASSSPQAGERYEQYF	TGCGCCAGCAGCTCTCCTCAAGCGGGAGAGAGGTACGAGCAGTACTTC
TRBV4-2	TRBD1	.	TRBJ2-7	CASSLADRSHEQYF	TGTGCCAGCAGCCTTGCGGACAGGTCCCACGAGCAGTACTTC
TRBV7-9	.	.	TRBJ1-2	CASSLAQGYGYTF	TGTGCCAGCAGCTTAGCCCAGGGCTATGGCTACACCTTC
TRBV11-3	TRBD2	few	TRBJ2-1	CASSLGTSGSNEQFF	TGTGCCAGCAGCTTAGGGACTAGCGGGAGTAATGAGCAGTTCTTC
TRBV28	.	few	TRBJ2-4	CASSSHTAKNIQYF	TGTGCCAGCAGTTCACACACAGCCAAAAACATTCAGTACTTC
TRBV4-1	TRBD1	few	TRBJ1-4	CASSLQGTQEKLFF	TGCGCCAGCAGCCTACAGGGGACTCAAGAAAAACTGTTTTTT
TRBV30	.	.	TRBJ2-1	CAWRRSSYNEQFF	TGTGCCTGGAGGCGGAGCTCCTACAATGAGCAGTTCTTC
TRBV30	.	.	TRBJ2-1	CAWTSGVIGYFF	TGTGCCTGGACGTCCGGAGTGATAGGATACTTCTTC
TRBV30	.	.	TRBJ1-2	CAWDLRDYGYTF	TGTGCCTGGGACTTGAGGGACTATGGCTACACCTTC
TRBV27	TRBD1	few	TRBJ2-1	CASSRTGSYNEQFF	TGTGCCAGCAGCCGGACAGGGTCCTACAATGAGCAGTTCTTC
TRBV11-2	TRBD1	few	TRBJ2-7	CASSPRQGADYEQYF	TGTGCCAGCAGCCCACGACAGGGGGCCGACTACGAGCAGTACTTC
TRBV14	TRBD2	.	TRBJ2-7	CASSQVASGRAQYF	TGTGCCAGCAGCCAAGTGGCTAGCGGGAGGGCGCAGTACTTC
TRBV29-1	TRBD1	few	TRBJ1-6	CSVAKTGENSPLHF	TGCAGCGTTGCGAAGACAGGGGAAAATTCACCCCTCCACTTT
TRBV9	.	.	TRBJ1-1	CASSVAGGRGKTEAFF	TGTGCCAGCAGCGTAGCGGGGGGCAGGGGAAAAACTGAAGCTTTCTTT
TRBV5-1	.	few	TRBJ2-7	CASGQGTNSYEQYF	TGCGCCAGCGGACAAGGGACAAACTCCTACGAGCAGTACTTC
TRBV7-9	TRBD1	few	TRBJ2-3	CASSPWGQGADTQYF	TGTGCCAGCAGCCCCTGGGGACAGGGGGCAGATACGCAGTATTTT
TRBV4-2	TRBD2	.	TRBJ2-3	CASSQEKGLAGLDTQYF	TGTGCCAGCAGCCAAGAGAAGGGACTAGCGGGATTAGATACGCAGTATTTT
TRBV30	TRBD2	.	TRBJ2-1	CAWSRIAGDYNEQFF	TGTGCCTGGAGTCGTATAGCGGGAGACTACAATGAGCAGTTCTTC
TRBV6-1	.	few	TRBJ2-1	CASSGHLTYNEQFF	TGTGCCAGCAGTGGACACCTTACCTACAATGAGCAGTTCTTC
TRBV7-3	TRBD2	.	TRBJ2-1	CASSYTGTSGDEQFF	TGTGCCAGCAGCTACACCGGGACTAGCGGGGATGAGCAGTTCTTC
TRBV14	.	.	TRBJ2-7	CASSLSYEQYF	TGTGCCAGCAGCCTAAGCTATGAGCAGTACTTC
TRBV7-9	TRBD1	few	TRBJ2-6	CASSSPGTAFSSGANVLTF	TGTGCCAGCAGCTCCCCCGGGACAGCCTTCAGCTCTGGGGCCAACGTCCTGACTTTC
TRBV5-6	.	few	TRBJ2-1	CASTSRDSNNEQFF	TGTGCCAGTACCAGTCGGGACTCCAACAATGAGCAGTTCTTC
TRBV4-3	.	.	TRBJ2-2	CASSQGQEIRTGELFF	TGCGCCAGCAGCCAAGGACAGGAGATTCGGACCGGGGAGCTGTTTTTT